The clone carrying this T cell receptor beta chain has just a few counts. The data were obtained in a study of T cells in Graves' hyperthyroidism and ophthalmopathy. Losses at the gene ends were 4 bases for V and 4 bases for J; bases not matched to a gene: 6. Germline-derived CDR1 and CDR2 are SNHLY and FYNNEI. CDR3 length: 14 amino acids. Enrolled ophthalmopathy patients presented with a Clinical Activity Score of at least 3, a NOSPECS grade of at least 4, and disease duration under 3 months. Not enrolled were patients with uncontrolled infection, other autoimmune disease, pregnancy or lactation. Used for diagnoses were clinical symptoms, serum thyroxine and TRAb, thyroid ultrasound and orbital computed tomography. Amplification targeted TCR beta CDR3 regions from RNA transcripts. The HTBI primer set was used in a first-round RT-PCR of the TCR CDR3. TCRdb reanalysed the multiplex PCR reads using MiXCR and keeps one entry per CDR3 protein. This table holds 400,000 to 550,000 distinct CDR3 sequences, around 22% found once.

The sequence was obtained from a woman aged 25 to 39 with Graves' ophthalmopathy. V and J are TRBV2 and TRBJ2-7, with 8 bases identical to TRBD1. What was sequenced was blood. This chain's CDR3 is CASSGRTGKYEQYF. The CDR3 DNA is TGTGCCAGCAGTGGGAGGACAGGGAAGTACGAGCAGTACTTC.